The 9 T cell receptor beta chains below come from one sample, sequenced in a study of PD-1 blockade in mismatch repair-deficient tumors. Repertoires were generated with immunoSEQ multiplex PCR, while TCRdb's copy carries only in-frame clones and drops some. Of some 100,000 clones in the sample, 65% to 85% were seen once. Material: peripheral blood, obtained about 36 weeks after starting pembrolizumab. These receptors originate from an adult with mismatch repair-deficient cancer.

The gene calls are TRBV13 and TRBJ1-1; D possibly corresponds to TRBD1 (5 bases). Germline V gives CDR1 PRHDT, CDR2 FYEKMQ (reference sequence). CDR3 length equals 12 residues. The ends were cut back, 5 bases at V and 7 bases at J, with 11 bases in the middle. The CDR3 here is CASSPGQGEAFF. The DNA for the CDR3 is TGTGCCAGCAGCCCGGGTCAGGGTGAAGCTTTCTTT. Looking up the rest from reference TRBV13 and TRBJ1-1 gives the full variable domain: AAGVIQSPRHLIKEKRETATLKCYPIPRHDTVYWYQQGPGQDPQFLISFYEKMQSDKGSIPDRFSAQQFSDYHSELNMSSLELGDSALYFCASSPGQGEAFFGQGTRLTVV.

The CDR3 sequence: CASSLDLLAGGAYEQYF. In DNA form, the CDR3 reads TGTGCCAGCAGCTTAGATCTCCTAGCGGGAGGGGCCTACGAGCAGTACTTC. The V and J genes are TRBV11-2 and TRBJ2-7; the match to TRBD2 covers 12 bases. CDR1 is SGHAT, CDR2 FQNNGV, per germline. The V gene end was trimmed by 0 bases and the J gene end by 2 bases; junction bases not matched to a gene: 5. This CDR3 has 17 residues.

The chain is built from TRBV7-2 and TRBJ1-1, with no clear D. The CDR3 contains 15 residues. Looked up from germline, CDR1 is SGHTA and CDR2 is FQGNSA. V lost 1 base, J lost 1 base, and 10 bases lay in between. In DNA form, the CDR3 reads TGTGCCAGCAGCTTAGAAGCACACGCGAACACTGAAGCTTTCTTT. It encodes CASSLEAHANTEAFF.

The rearrangement links TRBV5-5 to TRBJ1-2; 8 positions match TRBD1. Losses at the gene ends were 6 bases for V and 14 bases for J; bases not matched to a gene: 6. The CDR3 contains 10 residues. Germline-derived CDR1 and CDR2 are SGHKS and YYEKEE (reference sequence). For the CDR3, the DNA is TGTGCCAGCAAGGACAGGGCCCAAACCTTC. Protein: CASKDRAQTF. The full variable domain, rest sourced from reference TRBV5-5 and TRBJ1-2, is DAGVTQSPTHLIKTRGQQVTLRCSPISGHKSVSWYQQVLGQGPQFIFQYYEKEERGRGNFPDRFSARQFPNYSSELNVNALLLGDSALYLCASKDRAQTFGSGTRLTVV.

The chain recombines TRBV4-1 with TRBJ1-1; 9 nucleotides align to TRBD1. CDR1 MGHRA and CDR2 YSYEKL come from the germline V gene. V lost 1 base, J lost 5 bases, and 5 bases stayed unmatched. This CDR3 is built from 15 residues. The CDR3 DNA sequence: TGCGCCAGCAGCCAAGTCTTTGACAGGGGGACTGAAGCTTTCTTT. Its translation: CASSQVFDRGTEAFF.

The chain combines TRBV28 with TRBJ2-7, with a possible D match to TRBD2 (7 bases). CDR3 length: 15 amino acids. Looked up from germline, CDR1 is MDHEN and CDR2 is SYDVKM. Trimming shortened V by 7 bases and J by 3 bases, and 19 bases separated the two germline ends. CDR3 sequence: CASTPWGGRSYEQYF. The CDR3 DNA reads TGTGCCAGCACCCCTTGGGGGGGCCGGAGCTACGAGCAGTACTTC.

V gene TRBV20-1 combines with J gene TRBJ2-1; D is ambiguous. V was clipped by 0 bases and J by 9 bases, with 6 bases between them. This CDR3 has 11 amino acids. Germline V gene sequence: CDR1 DFQATT, CDR2 SNEGSKA (reference sequence). CDR3 in amino acids: CSARDYPEQFF. Written as DNA, the CDR3 is TGCAGTGCTAGAGATTACCCTGAGCAGTTCTTC.

The V gene is TRBV7-9, the J gene TRBJ1-4; D remains unclear. The CDR3 has 14 amino acids. Germline values: CDR1 SEHNR, CDR2 FQNEAQ (reference sequence). V was cut by 5 bases and J by 3 bases, with 10 bases left in between. CDR3 nucleotide sequence: TGTGCCAGCAGCCCCCCCCGGCCTAATGAAAAACTGTTTTTT. It translates to CASSPPRPNEKLFF.

CDR3 in amino acids: CASSVADTGGSGNTIYF. Written as DNA, the CDR3 is TGTGCCAGCAGCGTAGCGGATACAGGGGGGTCTGGAAACACCATATATTTT. The chain combines TRBV9 with TRBJ1-3, with 8 nucleotides matching TRBD1. Germline V gene lookup returns CDR1 SGDLS and CDR2 YYNGEE. The junction had 6 bases not matched to a gene; V was cut back by 0 bases and J by 1 base. This CDR3 is 17 amino acids long.